This TCR beta chain appears in the sequencing data of a study of metastatic and nonmetastatic thyroid tumors. The study, taken as a whole, reports: As reported, TCR beta diversity in blood and tumor was significantly higher in malignant thyroid tumors than in benign nodules.

TCRdb reanalyzed the PCR reads with MiXCR. The top ten hold around 17% of the sample, which has fewer than 6,500 clones, approximately 33% seen once. All patients were untreated before thyroid surgery. In regard to this clone: The antigen remains undetermined.

The sequencing sample was made of adjacent normal tissue. This clonotype was sampled from a female donor with papillary thyroid cancer or a benign thyroid nodule (not recorded which). Some clones in this sample may be carry-over from other donors' samples.

CDR3 region: CASSFGNYGYTF. The CDR3 nucleotides read TGTGCCAGCAGTTTTGGTAACTATGGCTACACCTTC. This chain uses TRBV28 with TRBJ1-2; D gene ambiguous. Trimming took 3 bases from V and 1 from J, leaving 3 bases between them. The CDR3 runs to 12 residues. CDR1 and CDR2 (germline): MDHEN, SYDVKM.